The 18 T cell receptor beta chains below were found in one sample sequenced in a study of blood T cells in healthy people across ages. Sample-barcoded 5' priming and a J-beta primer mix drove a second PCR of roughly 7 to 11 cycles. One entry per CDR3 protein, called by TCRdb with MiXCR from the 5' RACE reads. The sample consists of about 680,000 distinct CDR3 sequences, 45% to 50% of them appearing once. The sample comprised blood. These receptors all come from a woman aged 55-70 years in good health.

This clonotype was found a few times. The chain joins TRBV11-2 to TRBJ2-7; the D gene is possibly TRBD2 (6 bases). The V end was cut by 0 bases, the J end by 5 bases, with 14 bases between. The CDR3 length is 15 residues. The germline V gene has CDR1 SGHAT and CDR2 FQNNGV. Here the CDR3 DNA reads TGTGCCAGCAGCTTAGAGGCCGGGAGCCCCCACGAGCAGTACTTC. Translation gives CASSLEAGSPHEQYF.

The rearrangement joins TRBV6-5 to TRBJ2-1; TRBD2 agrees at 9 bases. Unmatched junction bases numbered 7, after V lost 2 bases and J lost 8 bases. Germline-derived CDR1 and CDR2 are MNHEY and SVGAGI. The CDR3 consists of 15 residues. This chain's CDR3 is CASSYGGRAGYEQFF. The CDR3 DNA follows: TGTGCCAGCAGTTACGGCGGGAGGGCCGGTTATGAGCAGTTCTTC.

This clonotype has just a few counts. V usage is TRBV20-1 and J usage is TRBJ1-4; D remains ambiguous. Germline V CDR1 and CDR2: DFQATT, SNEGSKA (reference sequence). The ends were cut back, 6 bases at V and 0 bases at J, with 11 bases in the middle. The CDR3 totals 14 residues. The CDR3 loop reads CSAPRGATNEKLFF. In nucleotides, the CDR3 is TGCAGTGCCCCCCGGGGAGCAACTAATGAAAAACTGTTTTTT.

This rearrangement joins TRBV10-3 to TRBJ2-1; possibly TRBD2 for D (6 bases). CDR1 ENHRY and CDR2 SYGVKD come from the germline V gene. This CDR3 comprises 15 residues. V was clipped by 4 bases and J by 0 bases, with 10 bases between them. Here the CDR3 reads CAISGRGSSYNEQFF. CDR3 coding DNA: TGTGCCATCAGTGGGCGGGGAAGCTCCTACAATGAGCAGTTCTTC.

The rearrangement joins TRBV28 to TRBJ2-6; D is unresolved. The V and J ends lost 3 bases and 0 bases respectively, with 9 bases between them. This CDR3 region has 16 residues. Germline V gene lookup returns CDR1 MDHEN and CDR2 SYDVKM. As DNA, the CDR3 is TGTGCCAGCAGTTTTCGTCAGAGCTCTGGGGCCAACGTCCTGACTTTC. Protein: CASSFRQSSGANVLTF.

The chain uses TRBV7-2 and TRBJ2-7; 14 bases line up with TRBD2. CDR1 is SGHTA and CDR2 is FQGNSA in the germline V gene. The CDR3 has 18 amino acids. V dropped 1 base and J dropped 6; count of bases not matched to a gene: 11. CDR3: CASSLVPGTSGRSGEQYF. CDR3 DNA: TGTGCCAGCAGCTTAGTCCCCGGGACTAGCGGGAGATCGGGCGAGCAGTACTTC.

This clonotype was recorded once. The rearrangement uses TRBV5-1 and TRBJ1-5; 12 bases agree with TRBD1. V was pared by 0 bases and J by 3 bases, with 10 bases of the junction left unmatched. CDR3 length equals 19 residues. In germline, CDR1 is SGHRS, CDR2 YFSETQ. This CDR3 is CASSLEARGDRGLNQPQHF. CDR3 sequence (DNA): TGCGCCAGCAGCTTGGAGGCGCGGGGGGACAGGGGGCTCAATCAGCCCCAGCATTTT. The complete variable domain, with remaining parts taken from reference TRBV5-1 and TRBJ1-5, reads KAGVTQTPRYLIKTRGQQVTLSCSPISGHRSVSWYQQTPGQGLQFLFEYFSETQRNKGNFPGRFSGRQFSNSRSEMNVSTLELGDSALYLCASSLEARGDRGLNQPQHFGDGTRLSIL.

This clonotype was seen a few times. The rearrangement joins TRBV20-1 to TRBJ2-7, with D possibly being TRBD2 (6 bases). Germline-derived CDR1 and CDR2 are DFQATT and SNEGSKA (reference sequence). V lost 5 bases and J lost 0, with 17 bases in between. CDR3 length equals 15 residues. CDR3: CSAQGWGVSSYEQYF. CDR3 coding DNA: TGCAGTGCTCAAGGGTGGGGGGTAAGCTCCTACGAGCAGTACTTC.

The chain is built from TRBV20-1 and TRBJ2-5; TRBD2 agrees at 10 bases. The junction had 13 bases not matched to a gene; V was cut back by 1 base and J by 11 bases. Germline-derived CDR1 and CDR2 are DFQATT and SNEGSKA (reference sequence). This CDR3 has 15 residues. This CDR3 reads CSARALAGVDNEQYF. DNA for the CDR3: TGCAGTGCTAGAGCCCTAGCGGGGGTTGACAATGAGCAGTACTTC.

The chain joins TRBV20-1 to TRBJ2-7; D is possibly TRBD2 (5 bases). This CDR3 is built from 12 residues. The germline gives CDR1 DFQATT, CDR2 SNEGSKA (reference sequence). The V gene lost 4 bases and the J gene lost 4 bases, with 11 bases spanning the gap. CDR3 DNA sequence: TGCAGTGCTAAGGACTCTGGGTACGAGCAGTACTTC. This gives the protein CSAKDSGYEQYF.

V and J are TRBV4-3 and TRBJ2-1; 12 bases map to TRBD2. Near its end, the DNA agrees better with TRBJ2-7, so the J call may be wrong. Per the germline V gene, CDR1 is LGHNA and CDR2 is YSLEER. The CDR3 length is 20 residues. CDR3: CASSQAATLAGGRRSLEQYF. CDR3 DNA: TGCGCCAGCAGCCAAGCAGCTACTCTAGCGGGAGGGAGGCGTAGCCTTGAGCAGTACTTC.

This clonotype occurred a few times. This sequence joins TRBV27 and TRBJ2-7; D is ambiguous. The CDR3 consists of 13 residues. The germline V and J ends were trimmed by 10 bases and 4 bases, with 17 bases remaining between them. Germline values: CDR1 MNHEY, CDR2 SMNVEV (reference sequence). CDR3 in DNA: TGTGCCACTGAGACCGATGTAAGGTACGAGCAGTACTTC. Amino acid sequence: CATETDVRYEQYF.

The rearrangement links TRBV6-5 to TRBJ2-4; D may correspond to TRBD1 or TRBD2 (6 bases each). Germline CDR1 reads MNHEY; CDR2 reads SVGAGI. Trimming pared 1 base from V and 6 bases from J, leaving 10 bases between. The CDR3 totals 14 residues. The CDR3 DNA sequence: TGTGCCAGCAGTTACTACAGGGAGGCAAACATTCAGTACTTC. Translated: CASSYYREANIQYF.

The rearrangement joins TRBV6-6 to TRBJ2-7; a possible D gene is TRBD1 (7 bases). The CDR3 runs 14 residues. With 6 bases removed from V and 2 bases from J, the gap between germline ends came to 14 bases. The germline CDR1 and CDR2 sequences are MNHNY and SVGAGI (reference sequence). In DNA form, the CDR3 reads TGTGCCAGCAGGCAGACAGGGAGGACCTACGAGCAGTACTTC. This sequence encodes CASRQTGRTYEQYF.

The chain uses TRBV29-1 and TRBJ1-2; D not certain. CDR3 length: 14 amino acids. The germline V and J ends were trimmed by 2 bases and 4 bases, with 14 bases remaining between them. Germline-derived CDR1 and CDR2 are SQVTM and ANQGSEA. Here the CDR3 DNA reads TGCAGCGTTGAAAAGGACGAGGAAGTCTATGGCTACACCTTC. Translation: CSVEKDEEVYGYTF.

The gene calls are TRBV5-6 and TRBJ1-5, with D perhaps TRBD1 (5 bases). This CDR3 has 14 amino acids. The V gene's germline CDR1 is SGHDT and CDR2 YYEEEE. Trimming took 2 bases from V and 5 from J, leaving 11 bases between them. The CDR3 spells CASSFGASYQPQHF. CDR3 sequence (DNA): TGTGCCAGCAGCTTCGGGGCGAGTTATCAGCCCCAGCATTTT.

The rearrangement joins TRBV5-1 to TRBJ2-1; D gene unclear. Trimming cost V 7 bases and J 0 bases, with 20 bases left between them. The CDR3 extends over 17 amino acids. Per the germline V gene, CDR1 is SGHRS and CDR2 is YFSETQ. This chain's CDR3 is CASGRNEVGSSYNEQFF. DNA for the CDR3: TGCGCCAGCGGCCGGAACGAGGTTGGTAGCTCCTACAATGAGCAGTTCTTC.

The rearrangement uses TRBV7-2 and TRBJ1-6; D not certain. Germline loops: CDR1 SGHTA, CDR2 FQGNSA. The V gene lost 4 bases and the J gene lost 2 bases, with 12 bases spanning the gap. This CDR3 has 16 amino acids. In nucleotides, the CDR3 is TGTGCCAGCAGCTCCAGAGGCAGAACCTATAATTCACCCCTCCACTTT. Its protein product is CASSSRGRTYNSPLHF.